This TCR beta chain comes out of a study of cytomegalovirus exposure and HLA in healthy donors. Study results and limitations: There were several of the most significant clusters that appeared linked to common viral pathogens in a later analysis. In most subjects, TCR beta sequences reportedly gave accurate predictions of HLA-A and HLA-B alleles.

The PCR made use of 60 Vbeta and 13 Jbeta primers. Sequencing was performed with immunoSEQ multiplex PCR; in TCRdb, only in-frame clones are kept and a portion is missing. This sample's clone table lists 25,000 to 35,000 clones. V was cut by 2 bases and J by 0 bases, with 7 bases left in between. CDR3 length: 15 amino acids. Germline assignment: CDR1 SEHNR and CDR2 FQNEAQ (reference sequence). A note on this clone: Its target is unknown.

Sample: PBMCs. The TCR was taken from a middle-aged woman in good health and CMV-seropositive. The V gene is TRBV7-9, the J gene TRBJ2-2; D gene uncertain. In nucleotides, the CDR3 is TGTGCCAGCAGCTTAAGTACTTCGAACACCGGGGAGCTGTTTTTT. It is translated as CASSLSTSNTGELFF.